This T cell receptor (beta chain) stems from a study of T cells in Graves' hyperthyroidism and ophthalmopathy. A word on this clonotype: Given a much more abundant clone one base away, this may be a read error.

The CDR3 has 15 amino acids. V was cut by 3 bases and J by 2 bases, with 13 bases left in between. Germline values: CDR1 SGHVS, CDR2 FNYEAQ. Amplified TCR beta CDR3 regions came from RNA transcripts. Primed by the HTBI set, a first-round RT-PCR was run on the TCR CDR3. TCRdb re-called the multiplex PCR reads with MiXCR, one entry per CDR3 protein. This table has hundreds of thousands of distinct CDR3 sequences, 46% appearing once. Patients were excluded because of uncontrolled infection, other autoimmune disease, pregnancy or lactation. This receptor was taken from a woman between 18 and 29 years old with Graves' hyperthyroidism. The source material was peripheral blood or thyroid tissue (not recorded which). The chain couples TRBV7-6 to TRBJ2-5, with a weak D call TRBD1 (5 bases). CDR3 sequence reads: CASSLPSTEQETQYF. The DNA of the CDR3 is TGTGCCAGCAGCTTGCCCTCGACAGAACAAGAGACCCAGTACTTC. The variable domain in full, with the rest retrieved from reference TRBV7-6 and TRBJ2-5, is GAGVSQSPRYKVTKRGQDVALRCDPISGHVSLYWYRQALGQGPEFLTYFNYEAQQDKSGLPNDRFSAERPEGSISTLTIQRTEQRDSAMYRCASSLPSTEQETQYFGPGTRLLVL.